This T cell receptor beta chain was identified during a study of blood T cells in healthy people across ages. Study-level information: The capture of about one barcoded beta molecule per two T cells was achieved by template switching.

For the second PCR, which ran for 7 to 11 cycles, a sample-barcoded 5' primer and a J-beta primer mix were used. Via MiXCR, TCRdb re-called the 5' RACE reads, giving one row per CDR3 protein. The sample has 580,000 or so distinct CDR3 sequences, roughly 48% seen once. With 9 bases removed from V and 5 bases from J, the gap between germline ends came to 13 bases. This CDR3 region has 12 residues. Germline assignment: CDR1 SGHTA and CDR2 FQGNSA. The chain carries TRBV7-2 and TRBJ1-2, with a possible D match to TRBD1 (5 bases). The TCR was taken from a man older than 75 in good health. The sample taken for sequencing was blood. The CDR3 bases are TGTGCCAGTGGCAGGGAACTATATGGCTACACCTTC. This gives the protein CASGRELYGYTF.